A selection of T cell receptor beta chains follows, all from one sample in a study of metastatic and nonmetastatic thyroid tumors. TCRdb reanalyzed the PCR reads with MiXCR. In the table there are tens of thousands of clones, about 12% of which are singletons. The sequenced sample consisted of tumor tissue. The receptors originated from a female donor with papillary thyroid cancer or a benign thyroid nodule (not recorded which). Some clones in this sample may be carry-over from other donors' samples. The CDR3 runs from the conserved cysteine through the conserved F or W. D genes are given only for firm matches. Clone size is stated in some rows and not others, as once, few, many or a class when expanded.

CDR3: CAWAGLQQGYYGYTF; DNA: TGTGCCTGGGCCGGCCTCCAACAGGGGTACTATGGCTACACCTTC; D: TRBD1; J: TRBJ1-2; size: many; V: TRBV30
CDR3: CASSPLGGGRGNTIYF; DNA: TGTGCCAGCAGCCCCCTTGGTGGGGGACGTGGAAACACCATATATTTT; D: NA; J: TRBJ1-3; size: once; V: TRBV7-6
CDR3: CASSQDGQGGGEQYF; DNA: TGTGCCAGCAGCCAAGATGGGCAGGGGGGAGGCGAGCAGTACTTC; D: NA; J: TRBJ2-7; size: many; V: TRBV4-2
CDR3: CSARDDRLATYEQYF; DNA: TGCAGTGCTAGAGACGATCGACTAGCGACCTACGAGCAGTACTTC; D: TRBD2; J: TRBJ2-7; size: many; V: TRBV20-1
CDR3: CASSNPVQVYYGYTF; DNA: TGTGCCAGCAGCAACCCGGTACAGGTTTACTATGGCTACACCTTC; D: NA; J: TRBJ1-2; size: NA; V: TRBV9
CDR3: CSVEDLGLVEFF; DNA: TGCAGCGTTGAAGATCTAGGACTAGTAGAGTTCTTC; D: TRBD2; J: TRBJ2-1; size: few; V: TRBV29-1
CDR3: CASSTGGAADTQYF; DNA: TGCGCCAGCAGCACAGGGGGCGCGGCAGATACGCAGTATTTT; D: TRBD1; J: TRBJ2-3; size: many; V: TRBV5-1
CDR3: CASSLANSVGTEAFF; DNA: TGCGCCAGCAGCTTGGCCAACTCGGTTGGGACTGAAGCTTTCTTT; D: NA; J: TRBJ1-1; size: many; V: TRBV5-1
CDR3: CASSLELAGAYNEQFF; DNA: TGTGCCAGCAGCTTAGAGTTAGCGGGCGCCTACAATGAGCAGTTCTTC; D: TRBD2; J: TRBJ2-1; size: many; V: TRBV11-1
CDR3: CSASTWGLAGVNEQFF; DNA: TGCAGTGCTAGCACATGGGGACTAGCGGGGGTCAATGAGCAGTTCTTC; D: TRBD2; J: TRBJ2-1; size: many; V: TRBV20-1
CDR3: CSSGRAADTQYF; DNA: TGCAGTTCAGGGAGGGCAGCAGATACGCAGTATTTT; D: TRBD2; J: TRBJ2-3; size: many; V: TRBV20-1
CDR3: CASSDGLAGVGGETQYF; DNA: TGCGCCAGCAGTGATGGGCTAGCGGGAGTCGGGGGAGAGACCCAGTACTTC; D: TRBD2; J: TRBJ2-5; size: many; V: TRBV10-1
CDR3: CASSLSGQREQPQHF; DNA: TGTGCCAGCAGTCTTTCGGGACAGCGGGAGCAGCCCCAGCATTTT; D: TRBD1; J: TRBJ1-5; size: many; V: TRBV9
CDR3: CASSLALDTGFRETQYF; DNA: TGTGCCAGCAGCTTAGCGCTGGACACGGGCTTTCGAGAGACCCAGTACTTC; D: NA; J: TRBJ2-5; size: many; V: TRBV7-9
CDR3: CASAPVTGVGYNEQFF; DNA: TGTGCCTCAGCACCTGTAACGGGAGTCGGGTACAATGAGCAGTTCTTC; D: NA; J: TRBJ2-1; size: many; V: TRBV6-1
CDR3: CASSPRGGVYEQYF; DNA: TGTGCCAGCAGCCCGAGGGGGGGGGTCTACGAGCAGTACTTC; D: NA; J: TRBJ2-7; size: many; V: TRBV7-8
CDR3: CSASSGLNTEAFF; DNA: TGCAGTGCTAGCTCGGGGCTGAACACTGAAGCTTTCTTT; D: NA; J: TRBJ1-1; size: NA; V: TRBV20-1
CDR3: CASSRQGATDTQYF; DNA: TGTGCCAGTAGTAGACAGGGGGCCACAGATACGCAGTATTTT; D: TRBD1; J: TRBJ2-3; size: many; V: TRBV19
CDR3: CSAPPGLATSTDTQYF; DNA: TGCAGTGCTCCGCCGGGACTAGCGACTAGCACAGATACGCAGTATTTT; D: TRBD2; J: TRBJ2-3; size: many; V: TRBV20-1
CDR3: CASSVQGATGELFF; DNA: TGTGCCAGCAGCGTACAGGGGGCAACCGGGGAGCTGTTTTTT; D: TRBD1; J: TRBJ2-2; size: many; V: TRBV9
CDR3: CASRPGGATNEKLFF; DNA: TGTGCCAGCAGGCCGGGAGGAGCAACTAATGAAAAACTGTTTTTT; D: NA; J: TRBJ1-4; size: many; V: TRBV5-6
CDR3: CASSVRDGSYEQYF; DNA: TGTGCCAGCAGCGTCCGGGACGGCTCCTACGAGCAGTACTTC; D: NA; J: TRBJ2-7; size: many; V: TRBV5-6
CDR3: CASSSRVRDTEAFF; DNA: TGTGCCAGCAGTTCTAGGGTAAGGGACACTGAAGCTTTCTTT; D: NA; J: TRBJ1-1; size: many; V: TRBV6-1
CDR3: CASSLVGTGTYEQYF; DNA: NA; D: NA; J: TRBJ2-7; size: NA; V: TRBV7-9
CDR3: CASSLSGTGFNEKLFF; DNA: TGTGCCAGCAGCTTGTCTGGGACAGGGTTTAATGAAAAACTGTTTTTT; D: TRBD1; J: TRBJ1-4; size: many; V: TRBV5-6
CDR3: CASKDGNSPLHF; DNA: TGTGCCAGCAAGGACGGAAATTCACCCCTCCACTTT; D: NA; J: TRBJ1-6; size: many; V: TRBV6-1
CDR3: CASTCPGGASGELFF; DNA: TGTGCCAGCACTTGCCCAGGTGGCGCCTCCGGGGAGCTGTTTTTT; D: NA; J: TRBJ2-2; size: few; V: TRBV2
CDR3: CSVEKRALADTQYF; DNA: TGCAGCGTTGAAAAGCGGGCACTGGCAGATACGCAGTATTTT; D: NA; J: TRBJ2-3; size: many; V: TRBV29-1
CDR3: CASSEREAGPRGAKNIQYF; DNA: TGTGCCAGCAGTGAACGCGAAGCGGGCCCACGGGGAGCCAAAAACATTCAGTACTTC; D: NA; J: TRBJ2-4; size: many; V: TRBV6-1
CDR3: CAWSVEGYEQYF; DNA: TGTGCCTGGAGTGTTGAGGGCTACGAGCAGTACTTC; D: NA; J: TRBJ2-7; size: many; V: TRBV30
CDR3: CASSLGGGGTQYF; DNA: TGTGCCAGCAGTTTAGGAGGGGGGGGGACCCAGTACTTC; D: NA; J: TRBJ2-5; size: many; V: TRBV27
CDR3: CASSQYQRQETQYF; DNA: TGCGCCAGCAGCCAATATCAGCGGCAAGAGACCCAGTACTTC; D: NA; J: TRBJ2-5; size: NA; V: TRBV5-1
CDR3: CASTLHGGDEQFF; DNA: TGTGCCAGCACCCTCCATGGGGGCGATGAGCAGTTCTTC; D: NA; J: TRBJ2-1; size: NA; V: TRBV7-3
CDR3: CASSRLGVPERETQYF; DNA: TGCGCCAGCAGCCGCCTGGGAGTTCCCGAGCGGGAGACCCAGTACTTC; D: NA; J: TRBJ2-5; size: many; V: TRBV5-1
CDR3: CASSQGLGYGYTF; DNA: TGTGCCAGCAGCCAAGGCCTTGGCTATGGCTACACCTTC; D: NA; J: TRBJ1-2; size: many; V: TRBV3-1
CDR3: CASHGLAGPKFYNEQFF; DNA: TGTGCCAGCCACGGACTAGCGGGACCTAAATTTTACAATGAGCAGTTCTTC; D: TRBD2; J: TRBJ2-1; size: many; V: TRBV28
CDR3: CSAPRVGGAQYF; DNA: TGCAGTGCCCCGAGGGTGGGAGGGGCCCAGTACTTC; D: TRBD2; J: TRBJ2-5; size: few; V: TRBV20-1
CDR3: CASLASSTDTQYF; DNA: TGTGCCAGTCTAGCGTCTAGCACAGATACGCAGTATTTT; D: NA; J: TRBJ2-3; size: many; V: TRBV10-3
CDR3: CASTTGFDEQYF; DNA: TGTGCCAGCACTACAGGGTTCGACGAGCAGTACTTC; D: NA; J: TRBJ2-7; size: many; V: TRBV28
CDR3: CASRGNRETKYF; DNA: TGTGCCAGCAGGGGCAACCGAGAGACCAAGTACTTC; D: NA; J: TRBJ2-5; size: NA; V: TRBV6-5
CDR3: CASSLKPGQGPYEQYF; DNA: TGTGCCAGCAGTTTAAAACCGGGACAGGGACCCTACGAGCAGTACTTC; D: TRBD1; J: TRBJ2-7; size: many; V: TRBV27
CDR3: CASSIAIKETQYF; DNA: TGTGCCAGTAGTATAGCCATAAAAGAGACCCAGTACTTC; D: NA; J: TRBJ2-5; size: NA; V: TRBV19
CDR3: CASTQTGTEAFF; DNA: TGTGCCAGCACCCAGACAGGAACTGAAGCTTTCTTT; D: NA; J: TRBJ1-1; size: many; V: TRBV2
CDR3: CAWSRDRTDTQYF; DNA: TGTGCCTGGAGCCGGGACAGGACAGATACGCAGTATTTT; D: TRBD1; J: TRBJ2-3; size: many; V: TRBV30
CDR3: CATAGRDTRGAGTSGVEQYF; DNA: TGTGCCACCGCGGGGCGCGACACTCGCGGGGCCGGGACTAGCGGGGTCGAGCAGTACTTC; D: TRBD2; J: TRBJ2-7; size: NA; V: TRBV24-1
CDR3: CASSIAGGSYEQYF; DNA: TGTGCCAGTAGTATAGCGGGAGGGTCCTACGAGCAGTACTTC; D: TRBD2; J: TRBJ2-7; size: many; V: TRBV19
CDR3: CAIPPLGINSPLHF; DNA: TGTGCGATCCCCCCCCTCGGGATAAATTCACCCCTCCACTTT; D: NA; J: TRBJ1-6; size: many; V: TRBV7-4
CDR3: CASGRSSYEQYF; DNA: TGTGCCAGCGGTAGAAGCTCCTACGAGCAGTACTTC; D: NA; J: TRBJ2-7; size: many; V: TRBV2
CDR3: CASSFNMNSPLHF; DNA: TGTGCCAGCAGTTTCAACATGAATTCACCCCTCCACTTT; D: NA; J: TRBJ1-6; size: few; V: TRBV27
CDR3: CASSESSGRDTQYF; DNA: TGTGCCAGCAGTGAAAGTAGCGGGAGAGATACGCAGTATTTT; D: TRBD2; J: TRBJ2-3; size: many; V: TRBV2
CDR3: CSARAAESSGNTIYF; DNA: TGCAGTGCTAGAGCTGCGGAAAGCTCTGGAAACACCATATATTTT; D: NA; J: TRBJ1-3; size: many; V: TRBV20-1
CDR3: CASSEVGGTGANVLTF; DNA: TGTGCCAGCAGTGAAGTAGGGGGTACTGGGGCCAACGTCCTGACTTTC; D: NA; J: TRBJ2-6; size: many; V: TRBV6-4
CDR3: CASIQIPGGTGELFF; DNA: TGCGCCAGCATACAAATCCCTGGTGGGACCGGGGAGCTGTTTTTT; D: NA; J: TRBJ2-2; size: once; V: TRBV5-1
CDR3: CASRPTGPNTEAFF; DNA: TGCGCCAGCAGGCCCACAGGTCCGAACACTGAAGCTTTCTTT; D: NA; J: TRBJ1-1; size: many; V: TRBV5-1